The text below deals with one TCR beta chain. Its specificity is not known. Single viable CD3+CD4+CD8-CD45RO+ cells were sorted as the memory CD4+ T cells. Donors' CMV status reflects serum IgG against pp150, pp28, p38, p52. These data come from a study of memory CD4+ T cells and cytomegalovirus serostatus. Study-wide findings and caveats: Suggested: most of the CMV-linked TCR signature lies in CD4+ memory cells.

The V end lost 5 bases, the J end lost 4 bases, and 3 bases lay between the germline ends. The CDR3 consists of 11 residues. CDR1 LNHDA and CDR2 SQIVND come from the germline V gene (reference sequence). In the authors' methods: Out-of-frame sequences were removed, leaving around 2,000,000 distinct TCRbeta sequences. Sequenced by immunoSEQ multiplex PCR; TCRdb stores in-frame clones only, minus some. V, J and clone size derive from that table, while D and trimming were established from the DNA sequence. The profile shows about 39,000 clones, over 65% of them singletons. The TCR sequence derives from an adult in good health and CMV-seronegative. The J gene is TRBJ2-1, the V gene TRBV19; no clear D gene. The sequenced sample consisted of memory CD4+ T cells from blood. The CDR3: CASSWYNEQFF. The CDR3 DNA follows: TGTGCCAGTAGTTGGTACAATGAGCAGTTCTTC.